These T cell receptor beta chains were read from a single sample in a study of T-cell memory formation after mild COVID-19. TCRdb recomputed calls from the 5' RACE reads with MiXCR, one row per CDR3 protein. The profile shows some 180,000 distinct CDR3 sequences, 18% of them singletons. The sample was PBMCs or a T cell subset sorted from them (not recorded which). These receptors were taken from a young man who had mild COVID-19 (a few samples of this study predate the infection). Cell type and time point are not known. Both conserved end residues are trimmed from each CDR3.

J gene: TRBJ2-1
V gene: TRBV12-5
CDR3 protein: ASGLSGAHEQF

J gene: TRBJ2-5
V gene: TRBV7-7
CDR3 protein: ASSLTGARETQY

J gene: TRBJ2-5
V gene: TRBV7-2
CDR3 protein: ASSRQETQY

J gene: TRBJ2-3
V gene: TRBV4-2
CDR3 protein: ASSQDPGQGADTQY

J gene: TRBJ2-5
V gene: TRBV2
CDR3 protein: ASKWEAETQY

J gene: TRBJ1-1
V gene: TRBV18
CDR3 protein: ASSDWESEAF

J gene: TRBJ2-1
V gene: TRBV12-3/TRBV12-4
CDR3 protein: ASQLAGGRDEQF

J gene: TRBJ1-3
V gene: TRBV20-1
CDR3 protein: SAGRRDSGNTIY

J gene: TRBJ2-5
V gene: TRBV12-5
CDR3 protein: ASGSNRMYQETQY

J gene: TRBJ2-5
V gene: TRBV18
CDR3 protein: ASSPSGLETQY

J gene: TRBJ2-1
V gene: TRBV6-6
CDR3 protein: ASSYTGSGQGYNEQF

J gene: TRBJ2-7
V gene: TRBV5-1
CDR3 protein: ASSLAGAPYEQY

J gene: TRBJ1-3
V gene: TRBV15
CDR3 protein: ATSRDQGSGNTIY

J gene: TRBJ1-5
V gene: TRBV3-1
CDR3 protein: ASSSGTANQPQH

J gene: TRBJ1-1
V gene: TRBV7-2
CDR3 protein: ASSLDRGTEAF

J gene: TRBJ2-4
V gene: TRBV2
CDR3 protein: ASSDRGRIGLAKNIQY

J gene: TRBJ2-5
V gene: TRBV12-3/TRBV12-4
CDR3 protein: ASSFEGQPQETQY

J gene: TRBJ2-1
V gene: TRBV9
CDR3 protein: ASSVGGLYNEQF

J gene: TRBJ2-3
V gene: TRBV20-1
CDR3 protein: SVGDGGRADTQY

J gene: TRBJ2-1
V gene: TRBV25-1
CDR3 protein: ASSDLRIRI

J gene: TRBJ1-1
V gene: TRBV7-3
CDR3 protein: ASSRQLNTEAF

J gene: TRBJ2-7
V gene: TRBV4-2
CDR3 protein: ASSRDGTAYEQY

J gene: TRBJ1-2
V gene: TRBV5-1
CDR3 protein: ASSGGQGLGGYT

J gene: TRBJ1-4
V gene: TRBV5-1
CDR3 protein: ASSRGLGNEKLF

J gene: TRBJ2-3
V gene: TRBV10-3
CDR3 protein: AISGTGRTDTQY

J gene: TRBJ1-1
V gene: TRBV3-1
CDR3 protein: ASRKGATTEAF

J gene: TRBJ1-3
V gene: TRBV4-1
CDR3 protein: ASSQVGRERSGNTIY

J gene: TRBJ2-1
V gene: TRBV12-3/TRBV12-4
CDR3 protein: ASRGGRLTSWTFYNEQF

J gene: TRBJ2-5
V gene: TRBV5-4
CDR3 protein: ASSTDRGETQY

J gene: TRBJ1-2
V gene: TRBV18
CDR3 protein: ASSPRGQYGYT

J gene: TRBJ1-6
V gene: TRBV6-5
CDR3 protein: ASRTQGQYNSPLH

J gene: TRBJ2-2
V gene: TRBV5-1
CDR3 protein: ASSLSGTAVSGELF

J gene: TRBJ2-1
V gene: TRBV28
CDR3 protein: ASSQLGLEQF

J gene: TRBJ1-3
V gene: TRBV20-1
CDR3 protein: SARVPRSGNTIY

J gene: TRBJ1-1
V gene: TRBV18
CDR3 protein: ASSPPGNRVNTEAF

J gene: TRBJ2-2
V gene: TRBV6-5
CDR3 protein: ASRQRDRDTGELF

J gene: TRBJ2-3
V gene: TRBV20-1
CDR3 protein: SASLQDTQY

J gene: TRBJ2-1
V gene: TRBV7-9
CDR3 protein: ASSFSGGEQF

J gene: TRBJ2-7
V gene: TRBV6-2/TRBV6-3
CDR3 protein: ASTARGWAYEQY

J gene: TRBJ2-5
V gene: TRBV5-1
CDR3 protein: ASSLFLAGEETQY

J gene: TRBJ2-2
V gene: TRBV7-9
CDR3 protein: ASSLWAAKRGSGELF

J gene: TRBJ1-6
V gene: TRBV4-1
CDR3 protein: ASSQEVNSPLH

J gene: TRBJ2-2
V gene: TRBV20-1
CDR3 protein: SAGLAGETGELF

J gene: TRBJ1-5
V gene: TRBV5-1
CDR3 protein: ASSSGGIGTGRNQPQH

J gene: TRBJ2-2
V gene: TRBV24-1
CDR3 protein: ATGGRVDTGELF

J gene: TRBJ2-1
V gene: TRBV5-1
CDR3 protein: ASRLPSYNEQF

J gene: TRBJ2-1
V gene: TRBV7-9
CDR3 protein: ASSGNEQF

J gene: TRBJ2-2
V gene: TRBV11-2
CDR3 protein: ASSLALRSYTGELF

J gene: TRBJ1-4
V gene: TRBV5-1
CDR3 protein: ASSFSEGRYREKLF

J gene: TRBJ2-1
V gene: TRBV7-8
CDR3 protein: ASSFRLAGTEQF

J gene: TRBJ1-1
V gene: TRBV5-1
CDR3 protein: ASSPTPQGTEAF

J gene: TRBJ1-1
V gene: TRBV12-3/TRBV12-4
CDR3 protein: ASRRQGYTEAF